The T cell receptor (beta chain) described here comes from a study of CD8+CD57+ T cells in acquired aplastic anemia. Background on the study: The sorted CD4+ and CD8+ cells yielded an average around 3.2 ug of DNA. Findings and caveats of the study: Any difference that existed in CD8+ Simpson's diversity between patients and controls was not significant.

Profiles of TCR beta VDJ and CDR3 were generated from a genomic DNA template. TCRdb re-analysed the reads in MiXCR, keeping a single row per CDR3 protein. The data contain under 500,000 distinct CDR3 sequences, roughly 34% of them singletons. A note on this clonotype: Its antigen remains unidentified.

The CDR3 spans 15 residues. With V trimmed by 6 bases and J by 0 bases, 3 bases remained unmatched. Germline V gives CDR1 LNHNV, CDR2 YYDKDF (reference sequence). Patients sequenced had flow cytometry evidence of CD8+CD57+ cell expansion. V usage is TRBV15 and J usage is TRBJ2-3; 10 nucleotides match TRBD2. This sequence was found in a human donor with aplastic anemia. The sample taken for sequencing was sorted CD4+, CD8+, or CD8+CD57+ T cells (not recorded which) from PBMCs. CDR3 coding DNA: TGTGCCACCAGAACTAGCGGGACTAGCACAGATACGCAGTATTTT. It codes for CATRTSGTSTDTQYF.